This T cell receptor beta chain was found in a study of shared clonotypes between healthy human individuals. Study at large: CD4 naive cells filled three plates per donor, CD4 memory three, CD8 naive two and CD8 memory one. Study-wide results and limits: For sorted subsets, rarefaction showed incomplete sequencing despite large depth. Sampling involved blood alone; tissue repertoires likely differ.

Clones were sequenced by immunoSEQ multiplex PCR, and TCRdb holds only the in-frame ones, with some missing. The sample comprises around 2.1 million clones, about 93% of which are singletons, and around 1.7% rests with the top ten. From germline, CDR1 is ENHRY and CDR2 SYGVKD. V was shortened by 2 bases and J by 0 bases, with 10 bases between the two germline ends. CDR3 length equals 15 residues. To note about this clone: The antigen is not known.

CD45RO negativity and positive selection for CCR7 defined naive CD8 cells, a population that excluded terminally differentiated effector memory CD45RA+ cells. This sequence was found in a man aged 18 to 29 in good health. Some clones in this sample may be carry-over from other donors' samples. The chain is built from TRBV10-3 and TRBJ1-1; TRBD1 might be the D (5 bases). The sample taken for sequencing was naive CD8+ T cells from PBMCs. CDR3 bases: TGTGCCATCAGTGAGGGGGCAGGCTTGAACACTGAAGCTTTCTTT. It is translated as CAISEGAGLNTEAFF.